A single sample gave rise to the 27 T cell receptor beta chains below, sequenced in a study of cytomegalovirus exposure and HLA in healthy donors (dated by TCRdb to 2015 to 2018). The library was made by the immunoSEQ multiplex PCR assay. A mixture of 60 forward primers for TCR Vbeta segments and 13 reverse primers for TCR Jbeta segments was used in the multiplex PCR. Here the immuneACCESS table is served through TCRdb, limited to in-frame sequences with V and J called. Missing clones are a known gap in these copies; in checked studies unresolved V genes cover under half, and the rest lacks a known reason. Within this sample are about 130,000 clones, with 82% of them counted one time only. The ten largest clones add up to around 11% of the sample. The sequenced material came from PBMCs. The source is a male donor in good health and CMV-seropositive.

Points on this clone: Relative to the germline gene, one junction end is altered; a read error may explain this. The chain links TRBV7-3 to TRBJ2-5; 7 bases are a match to TRBD1. This CDR3 region has 12 residues. CDR1 is SGHTA, CDR2 FQGTGA, per germline. CDR3 amino acids: CASSLTDRLWDF. The CDR3 coding sequence is TGTGCCAGCAGCTTAACGGACAGGCTTTGGGACTTC.

V usage is TRBV4-2 and J usage is TRBJ2-1; 12 nucleotides match TRBD2. CDR3 length: 17 amino acids. Losses at the gene ends were 3 bases for V and 4 bases for J; bases not matched to a gene: 7. Germline-derived CDR1 and CDR2 are LGHNA and YNFKEQ. In DNA, the CDR3 is TGTGCCAGCAGCCACGACACTAGCGGGAGGAAGTACAATGAGCAGTTCTTC. This codes for CASSHDTSGRKYNEQFF.

The genes are TRBV29-1 and TRBJ2-1; 10 positions agree with TRBD2. V shed 7 bases and J 5 bases; nucleotides not matched to a gene: 5. CDR3 size: 13 residues. CDR1 is SQVTM and CDR2 is ANQGSEA in the germline V gene. The CDR3 spells CSGRTSGHNEQFF. The CDR3 DNA is TGCAGCGGTAGGACTAGCGGTCACAATGAGCAGTTCTTC.

The J gene is TRBJ1-1, the V gene TRBV29-1; TRBD1 agrees at 7 bases. Germline V lookup: CDR1 SQVTM, CDR2 ANQGSEA. CDR3 length: 14 amino acids. Trimming removed 6 bases from V and 2 bases from J; junction bases left unmatched: 9. The CDR3 loop reads CSVRGGAGNTEAFF. The CDR3 nucleotides are TGCAGCGTGAGAGGGGGCGCAGGAAACACTGAAGCTTTCTTT.

The CDR3 nucleotides are TGCGCCAGCAGCGGGGGACTTCTGAACACCGGGGAGCTGTTTTTT. Protein sequence: CASSGGLLNTGELFF. The rearrangement joins TRBV5-1 to TRBJ2-2; D possibly corresponds to TRBD2 (6 bases). The CDR3 is made up of 15 amino acids. The germline CDR1 and CDR2 sequences are SGHRS and YFSETQ. The ends were cut back, 4 bases at V and 1 base at J, with 11 bases in the middle.

This clone was recorded once. The chain couples TRBV30 to TRBJ2-1; weak D call: TRBD1 (7 bases). Germline CDR1 and CDR2: GTSNPN and SVGIG (reference sequence). CDR3 length equals 12 residues. The germline V and J ends were trimmed by 8 bases and 8 bases, with 16 bases remaining between them. DNA for the CDR3: TGTGCCCTTGGAGGGGGCCTTCATGAGCAGTTCTTC. Translated, it gives CALGGGLHEQFF.

The chain carries TRBV28 and TRBJ2-1, with 8 bases matching TRBD2. V lost 5 bases, J lost 7 bases, and 10 bases stayed unmatched. Germline loops: CDR1 MDHEN, CDR2 SYDVKM. This CDR3 comprises 15 residues. In DNA, the CDR3 is TGTGCCAGCAGTCTGCGAGCGGGAGTTATAAATGAGCAGTTCTTC. It specifies CASSLRAGVINEQFF. Variable domain in full (rest from reference TRBV28 and TRBJ2-1): DVKVTQSSRYLVKRTGEKVFLECVQDMDHENMFWYRQDPGLGLRLIYFSYDVKMKEKGDIPEGYSVSREKKERFSLILESASTNQTSMYLCASSLRAGVINEQFFGPGTRLTVL.

The chain is built from TRBV29-1 and TRBJ2-7, with 9 bases aligning to TRBD1. Trimming took 4 bases from V and 0 from J; bases not matched to a gene: 4. The CDR3 runs 14 residues. Germline V gives CDR1 SQVTM, CDR2 ANQGSEA. CDR3 sequence reads: CSVGRTGDSYEQYF. The CDR3, as DNA: TGCAGCGTTGGAAGGACAGGGGACTCCTACGAGCAGTACTTC.

The rearrangement joins TRBV5-1 to TRBJ1-4, with TRBD1 as a possible D gene (6 bases). CDR1 and CDR2 (germline): SGHRS, YFSETQ. CDR3 size: 15 residues. The V gene lost 2 bases and the J gene lost 6 bases, with 14 bases spanning the gap. CDR3 DNA: TGCGCCAGCAGCTTTACAGGGTCCGAGGATGAAAAACTGTTTTTT. It translates to CASSFTGSEDEKLFF.

CDR3 nucleotides: TGTGCCAGCAGTCGCACAAGCAGGGTCAGGTGGTACTTC. It yields the protein CASSRTSRVRWYF. The rearrangement links TRBV28 to TRBJ2-7; possible D gene TRBD1, 5 bases. This CDR3 has 13 amino acids. V was trimmed by 5 bases and J by 12 bases, leaving 20 bases between them. Germline V gene lookup returns CDR1 MDHEN and CDR2 SYDVKM.

This chain links TRBV7-2 with TRBJ2-3, with 9 bases lining up with TRBD1. CDR1 is SGHTA and CDR2 is FQGNSA in the germline V gene. CDR3 length equals 15 residues. V shed 5 bases, J shed 2 bases, and the junction held 5 bases outside the gene matches. CDR3 sequence (DNA): TGTGCCAGCAGCGGACAGGGGAGCCCCACAGATACGCAGTATTTT. Amino acids: CASSGQGSPTDTQYF.

The rearrangement links TRBV30 to TRBJ2-1; D remains unclear. The germline gives CDR1 GTSNPN, CDR2 SVGIG (reference sequence). The CDR3 is made up of 14 amino acids. V was pared by 8 bases and J by 7 bases, with 21 bases between. The CDR3 nucleotides are TGTGCCCTAACCCAGGTGACGGATGGAAATGAGCAGTTCTTC. Translating gives CALTQVTDGNEQFF.

V is TRBV5-1 and J is TRBJ2-1, with TRBD2 identical over 13 bases. Per germline, CDR1 SGHRS and CDR2 YFSETQ. This CDR3 spans 16 amino acids. Trimming at V came to 4 bases and at J to 4 bases, leaving 5 bases not matched to a gene. The CDR3 coding sequence is TGCGCCAGCAGCATCGGGACTAGCGGGATTTACAATGAGCAGTTCTTC. Translating it yields CASSIGTSGIYNEQFF.

In DNA, the CDR3 is TGTGCCAGCAGCGGGACAGGGTTAGTGAGCGGGTATATCTACGAGCAGTACTTC. Its protein product is CASSGTGLVSGYIYEQYF. This chain connects TRBV28 to TRBJ2-7; 9 positions match TRBD1. Germline V lookup: CDR1 MDHEN, CDR2 SYDVKM. V shed 6 bases, J shed 3 bases, and the junction held 18 bases outside the gene matches. The CDR3 spans 18 residues.

The genes are TRBV19 and TRBJ2-1, with TRBD2 as a possible D gene (5 bases). The CDR3 totals 14 residues. Looked up from germline, CDR1 is LNHDA and CDR2 is SQIVND (reference sequence). Trimming pared 7 bases from V and 0 bases from J, leaving 10 bases between. The CDR3: CASTSGSSYNEQFF. As DNA, the CDR3 is TGTGCCAGTACCTCGGGGAGCTCCTACAATGAGCAGTTCTTC.

The rearrangement links TRBV23-1 to TRBJ2-4; D is undetermined. TRBV23-1 is treated as an ORF (open reading frame) with a function not yet certain. CDR3 length: 17 residues. The ends were cut back, 0 bases at V and 0 bases at J, with 12 bases in the middle. CDR3 coding DNA: TGCGCCAGCAGTCAATCGAACCTGTCGCGAGCCAAAAACATTCAGTACTTC. This codes for CASSQSNLSRAKNIQYF.

This chain uses TRBV11-2 with TRBJ2-1; 9 bases line up with TRBD2. The V and J ends lost 5 bases and 7 bases, in that order; junction bases with no gene match: 12. Germline V gives CDR1 SGHAT, CDR2 FQNNGV. There are 16 residues in the CDR3. The CDR3 nucleotides are TGTGCCAGCAGCGCCCGACTAGCGGAGTTGAGGAATGAGCAGTTCTTC. Amino acids: CASSARLAELRNEQFF.

This clone was counted a single time. This chain connects TRBV27 to TRBJ2-7, with D unclear. The CDR3 is 15 residues long. Per germline, CDR1 MNHEY and CDR2 SMNVEV (reference sequence). Trimming removed 0 bases at V and 4 bases at J, with 13 bases between. CDR3 sequence: CASSLSSRRSYEQYF. CDR3 bases: TGTGCCAGCAGTTTATCAAGTAGAAGATCGTACGAGCAGTACTTC.

This clone was counted a few times. This rearrangement joins TRBV28 to TRBJ1-2; D remains unclear. Looked up from germline, CDR1 is MDHEN and CDR2 is SYDVKM. V was clipped by 2 bases and J by 4 bases, with 8 bases between them. The CDR3 totals 13 residues. The CDR3 sequence: CASSLALIYGYTF. The CDR3 nucleotides are TGTGCCAGCAGTTTAGCACTTATCTATGGCTACACCTTC.

This clone has just one count. CDR3: CASSSGQSFGNQPQHF. The CDR3, as DNA: TGTGCCAGCAGTTCAGGACAGTCATTCGGCAATCAGCCCCAGCATTTT. This chain joins TRBV6-5 and TRBJ1-5; tentatively, D is TRBD1 (6 bases). The CDR3 totals 16 residues. The V end lost 4 bases, the J end lost 2 bases, and 15 bases lay between the germline ends. Germline V lookup: CDR1 MNHEY, CDR2 SVGAGI.

J is TRBJ2-5 and V is TRBV29-1, with 7 bases aligning to TRBD1. The CDR3 is 14 amino acids. Trimming removed 6 bases from V and 5 bases from J; junction bases left unmatched: 12. Germline V gives CDR1 SQVTM, CDR2 ANQGSEA. The CDR3 nucleotides read TGCAGCGTACCCCGGGACAGACCGCTGGAGACCCAGTACTTC. This sequence encodes CSVPRDRPLETQYF.

The J gene is TRBJ2-1, the V gene TRBV19, with TRBD2 identical over 9 bases. J lost 7 bases, V lost 7 bases, and 8 bases had no gene match. Germline CDR1 LNHDA, CDR2 SQIVND (reference sequence). The CDR3 length is 14 residues. CDR3 in amino acids: CASIQAGGPNEQFF. The DNA for the CDR3 is TGTGCCAGTATTCAAGCGGGAGGACCAAATGAGCAGTTCTTC.

The CDR3 DNA reads as TGTGCCAGCAGCTTAGCCGGGAGGGGAGAGACCCAGTACTTC. Its protein product is CASSLAGRGETQYF. The V and J genes are TRBV7-2 and TRBJ2-5; 8 bases map to TRBD2. Germline V gene lookup returns CDR1 SGHTA and CDR2 FQGNSA. V trimming: 0 bases; J trimming: 4 bases; junction bases outside the gene matches: 1. The CDR3 spans 14 residues.

The rearrangement joins TRBV5-6 to TRBJ2-1; TRBD2 is a possible D gene (5 bases). Trimming removed 4 bases at V and 8 bases at J, with 19 bases between. From germline, CDR1 is SGHDT and CDR2 YYEEEE. The CDR3 length is 15 residues. The CDR3: CASSILDRVPYEQFF. Written as DNA, the CDR3 is TGTGCCAGCAGCATACTAGATAGGGTGCCCTATGAGCAGTTCTTC.

The chain has TRBV4-1 and TRBJ1-1, with 7 positions matching TRBD1. The CDR3 is made up of 14 amino acids. V lost 1 base, J lost 4 bases, and 3 bases stayed unmatched. Per the germline V gene, CDR1 is MGHRA and CDR2 is YSYEKL. CDR3 DNA sequence: TGCGCCAGCAGCCAAGGCCCAGGGGGCACTGAAGCTTTCTTT. The encoded protein is CASSQGPGGTEAFF.

The J gene is TRBJ2-1, the V gene TRBV4-1; TRBD2 matches at 10 bases. Germline V gene lookup returns CDR1 MGHRA and CDR2 YSYEKL. The CDR3 totals 17 residues. V shed 4 bases and J 4 bases; nucleotides not matched to a gene: 10. The CDR3 coding sequence is TGCGCCAGCAGCCCAGGGGGGGGGACTAGCGTTTACAATGAGCAGTTCTTC. This translates into CASSPGGGTSVYNEQFF.

V and J are TRBV10-3 and TRBJ2-2; perhaps TRBD2 as D (6 bases). Looked up from germline, CDR1 is ENHRY and CDR2 is SYGVKD. Trimming took off 10 bases at V and 7 bases at J, with 16 bases between the two ends. The CDR3 is made up of 13 amino acids. The CDR3 DNA sequence: TGTGCCACCCCAAGACTAGTTGGCGGGGAGCTGTTTTTT. Translation gives CATPRLVGGELFF.